This is a list of T cell receptor beta chains from one sample in a study of early T cells in non-severe SARS-CoV-2 infection. A single record per CDR3 protein comes from TCRdb applying MiXCR to the 5' RACE reads. The sample lists tens of thousands of distinct CDR3 sequences, around an eighth occurring once. The sequenced material came from whole blood. These receptors all come from an adult who was a healthcare worker with PCR-confirmed SARS-CoV-2 infection or an uninfected control (not recorded which). The CDR3 runs from the conserved cysteine through the conserved F or W. A D gene is named only where the DNA matches it firmly. Some rows mark clone size as missing; the rest say once, few, many or name a class of expanded clone.

j_call clone_size v_call cdr3_length d_call cdr3_aa cdr3_nt
TRBJ1-2 NA TRBV30 14 NA CAWSRSQAQYGYTF TGTGCCTGGAGTAGGTCTCAGGCACAGTATGGCTACACCTTC
TRBJ2-7 NA TRBV5-1 16 NA CASSTNPTGKLYEQYF TGCGCCAGCAGCACCAACCCGACAGGCAAACTATACGAGCAGTACTTC
TRBJ2-6 many TRBV12-3/TRBV12-4 18 NA CASSLTGRASSGANVLTF TGTGCCAGCAGTTTGACGGGCAGGGCATCCTCTGGGGCCAACGTCCTGACTTTC
TRBJ2-3 many TRBV29-1 14 NA CSGVTGISSDTQYF TGCAGCGGGGTGACTGGAATATCCTCAGATACGCAGTATTTT
TRBJ2-5 few TRBV7-8 13 NA CASSLAPPETQYF TGTGCCAGCAGCTTAGCGCCCCCAGAGACCCAGTACTTC
TRBJ2-3 NA TRBV4-1 15 NA CASSQRTDGADTQYF TGCGCCAGCAGCCAGAGAACCGACGGTGCGGATACGCAGTATTTT
TRBJ2-2 few TRBV29-1 15 TRBD2 CSVATLAGGAGELFF TGCAGCGTTGCTACGCTAGCGGGAGGTGCCGGGGAGCTGTTTTTT
TRBJ1-2 few TRBV19 14 NA CASSMEQGAGGYTF TGTGCCAGTAGTATGGAACAGGGCGCAGGGGGCTACACCTTC
TRBJ2-1 NA TRBV27 13 NA CASSLSLNNEQFF TGTGCCAGCAGTTTATCGCTAAACAATGAGCAGTTCTTC
TRBJ2-6 many TRBV5-1 15 TRBD1 CASSEGQSGANVLTF TGCGCCAGCAGCGAGGGACAGTCTGGGGCCAACGTCCTGACTTTC
TRBJ2-7 NA TRBV5-3 14 NA CARGHLGSLGEQYF TGTGCCAGAGGCCACTTGGGATCGCTGGGCGAGCAGTACTTC
TRBJ2-1 NA TRBV20-1 17 NA CSATRPLAANVYNEQFF TGCAGTGCTACCAGGCCTCTAGCCGCAAACGTCTACAATGAGCAGTTCTTC
TRBJ1-1 few TRBV10-3 14 NA CAISESPSNTEAFF TGTGCCATCAGTGAGTCTCCCAGTAACACTGAAGCTTTCTTT
TRBJ2-1 few TRBV29-1 16 TRBD2 CSVEDRAGGTYNEQFF TGCAGCGTTGAAGATCGGGCGGGAGGGACGTACAATGAGCAGTTCTTC
TRBJ1-5 NA TRBV16 16 NA CASSPWLDSYNQPQHF TGTGCCAGCAGCCCATGGCTCGACAGTTATAATCAGCCCCAGCATTTT
TRBJ2-7 many TRBV12-3/TRBV12-4 14 TRBD2 CASRGGAGVGEQYF TGTGCCAGCAGGGGAGGGGCGGGAGTCGGCGAGCAGTACTTC
TRBJ2-7 many TRBV2 14 NA CASTARQGGYEQYF TGTGCCAGCACTGCGCGGCAGGGCGGTTACGAGCAGTACTTC
TRBJ2-5 many TRBV12-3/TRBV12-4 12 NA CASSLVLETQYF TGTGCCAGCAGTTTGGTTCTGGAGACCCAGTACTTC
TRBJ2-7 NA TRBV4-2 16 TRBD2 CASSQRTSGRADEQYF TGTGCCAGCAGCCAGAGAACTAGCGGGAGGGCCGACGAGCAGTACTTC
TRBJ1-2 NA TRBV7-9 12 NA CASSFIPYGYTF TGTGCCAGCAGCTTCATCCCATATGGCTACACCTTC
TRBJ1-1 few TRBV2 12 NA CASSADGIKAFF TGTGCCAGCAGTGCCGACGGGATCAAAGCTTTCTTT
TRBJ2-1 many TRBV10-1 13 NA CASRRGSYNEQFF TGCGCCAGCCGGAGGGGTTCCTACAATGAGCAGTTCTTC
TRBJ1-6 NA TRBV6-5 11 NA CASGGISPLHF TGTGCCAGCGGCGGAATTTCACCCCTCCATTTT
TRBJ1-2 NA TRBV20-1 13 TRBD1 CSASRDSSYGYTF TGCAGTGCCAGTCGGGACAGCTCATATGGCTACACCTTC
TRBJ1-1 medium-sized TRBV3-1 15 NA CASSQRTVSWTEAFF TGTGCCAGCAGCCAAAGGACAGTCTCATGGACTGAAGCTTTCTTT
TRBJ2-7 few TRBV6-2/TRBV6-3 17 NA CASSTGVREGGPYEQYF TGTGCCAGCAGTACCGGAGTGCGCGAGGGAGGCCCCTACGAGCAGTACTTC
TRBJ2-3 few TRBV4-2 17 TRBD2 CASSQEGWGGSTDTQYF TGTGCCAGCAGCCAAGAAGGATGGGGGGGTAGCACAGATACGCAGTATTTT
TRBJ2-5 NA TRBV7-6 15 TRBD2 CASSPGTSGLETQYF TGTGCCAGCAGCCCAGGGACTAGCGGGTTAGAGACCCAGTACTTC
TRBJ2-7 few TRBV28 11 NA CASRGAREQYF TGTGCCAGCCGCGGGGCACGGGAGCAGTACTTC
TRBJ2-2 few TRBV10-3 13 NA CAITNSNTGELFF TGTGCCATCACCAACTCGAACACCGGGGAGCTGTTTTTT
TRBJ2-7 few TRBV20-1 13 TRBD2 CSARLAGTYEQYF TGCAGTGCTAGACTAGCGGGGACATACGAGCAGTACTTC
TRBJ1-1 many TRBV10-2 13 NA CASSEPGMAEAFF TGCGCCAGCAGTGAGCCAGGGATGGCTGAAGCTTTCTTT
TRBJ2-3 few TRBV29-1 15 NA CSVAQEDTNTDTQYF TGCAGCGTTGCCCAAGAGGACACGAACACAGATACGCAGTATTTT
TRBJ2-7 many TRBV27 15 TRBD2 CASSSLAERSYEQYF TGTGCCAGCAGTTCTCTAGCGGAGCGGTCCTACGAGCAGTACTTC
TRBJ1-6 NA TRBV6-5 12 NA CASSSTDRPLHF TGTGCCAGCAGTTCCACCGACAGGCCTCTCCACTTT
TRBJ2-6 many TRBV20-1 18 TRBD2 CSARGRLAGDSGANVLTF TGCAGTGCTAGAGGAAGGCTAGCGGGAGACTCTGGGGCCAACGTCCTGACTTTC
TRBJ2-3 NA TRBV20-1 16 NA CSVSRGPARYGDTQYF TGCAGTGTTTCAAGAGGGCCCGCCCGCTACGGAGATACGCAGTATTTT
TRBJ1-5 few TRBV7-2 16 NA CASSRTRGGLGQPQHF TGTGCCAGCAGCCGTACTAGGGGGGGGCTGGGACAGCCCCAGCATTTT
TRBJ2-7 few TRBV5-1 13 NA CASGPGTTYEQYF TGCGCCAGCGGGCCAGGGACAACCTACGAGCAGTACTTC
TRBJ2-1 NA TRBV19 16 NA CASSTSREALDNEQFF TGTGCCAGTAGTACAAGTAGGGAAGCGTTAGACAATGAGCAGTTCTTC
TRBJ1-3 few TRBV20-1 15 TRBD1 CSASDRGASGNTIYF TGCAGTGCTTCGGACAGGGGTGCCTCTGGAAACACCATATATTTT